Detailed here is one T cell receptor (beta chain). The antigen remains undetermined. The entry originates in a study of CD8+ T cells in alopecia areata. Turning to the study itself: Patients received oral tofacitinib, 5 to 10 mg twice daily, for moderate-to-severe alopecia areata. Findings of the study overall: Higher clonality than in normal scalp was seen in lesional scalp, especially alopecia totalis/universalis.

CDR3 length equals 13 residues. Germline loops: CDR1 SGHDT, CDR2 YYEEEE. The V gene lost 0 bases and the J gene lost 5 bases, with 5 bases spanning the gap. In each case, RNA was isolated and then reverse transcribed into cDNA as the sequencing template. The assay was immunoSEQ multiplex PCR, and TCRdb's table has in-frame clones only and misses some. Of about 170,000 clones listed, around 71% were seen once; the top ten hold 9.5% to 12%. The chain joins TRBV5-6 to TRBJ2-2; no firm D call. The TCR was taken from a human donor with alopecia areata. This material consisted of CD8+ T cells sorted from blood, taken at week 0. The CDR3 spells CASSLEWTGELFF. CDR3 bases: TGTGCCAGCAGCTTGGAGTGGACCGGGGAGCTGTTTTTT.